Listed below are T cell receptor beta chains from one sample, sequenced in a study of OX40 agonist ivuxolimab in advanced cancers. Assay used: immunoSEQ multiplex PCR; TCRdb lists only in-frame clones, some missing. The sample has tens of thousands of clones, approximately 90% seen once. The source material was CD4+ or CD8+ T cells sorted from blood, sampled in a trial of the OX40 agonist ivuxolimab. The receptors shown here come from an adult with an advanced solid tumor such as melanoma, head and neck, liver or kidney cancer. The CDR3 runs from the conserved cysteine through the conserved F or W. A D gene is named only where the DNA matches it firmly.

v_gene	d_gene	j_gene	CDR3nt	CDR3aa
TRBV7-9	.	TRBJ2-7	TGTGCCAGCAGCAGAGGGGGTAGCTCCTACGAGCAGTACTTC	CASSRGGSSYEQYF
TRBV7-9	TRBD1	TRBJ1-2	TGTGCCAGCAGCCATCAGGACTACAGGGGGCGGTACTATGGCTACACCTTC	CASSHQDYRGRYYGYTF
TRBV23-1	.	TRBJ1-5	TGCGCCAGCAGTCAATCTGGGTCGCATCATCAGCCCCAGCATTTT	CASSQSGSHHQPQHF
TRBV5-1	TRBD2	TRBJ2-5	TGCGCCAGCAGCTGGTTAAGCGGGAGCATGGGAGAGACCCAGTACTTC	CASSWLSGSMGETQYF
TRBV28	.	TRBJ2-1	TGTGCCAGCAGTTTAAGTGACGGGAGCTCCTACAATGAGCAGTTCTTC	CASSLSDGSSYNEQFF
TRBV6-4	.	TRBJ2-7	TGTGCCAGCAGTCAATTTCCCGGGACGGGGGAGCAGTACTTC	CASSQFPGTGEQYF
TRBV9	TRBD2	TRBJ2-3	TGTGCCAGCAGCACCGGGACTAGCGGGAGCACAGATACGCAGTATTTT	CASSTGTSGSTDTQYF
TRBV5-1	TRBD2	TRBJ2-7	TGCGCCAGCAGATCCTCTAGCGGGGGTTTCTACGAGCAGTACTTC	CASRSSSGGFYEQYF
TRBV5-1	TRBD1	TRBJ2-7	TGCGCCAGCAGCTCGTCCGGGACAGCGCAGTACTTC	CASSSSGTAQYF
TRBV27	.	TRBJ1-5	TGTGCCAGCAGTTTAGTTGCGGGGAGCAATCAGCCCCAGCATTTT	CASSLVAGSNQPQHF
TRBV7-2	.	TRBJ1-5	TGTGCCAGCAGCCTGTCCCCCACAGTGGGCAATCAGCCCCAGCATTTT	CASSLSPTVGNQPQHF
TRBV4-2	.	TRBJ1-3	TGTGCCAGCAGCCCCGGGACGTCCTCTGGAAACACCATATATTTT	CASSPGTSSGNTIYF
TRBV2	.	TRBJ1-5	TGTGCCAGCAGTGGATATGTCAATAGCAATCAGCCCCAGCATTTT	CASSGYVNSNQPQHF
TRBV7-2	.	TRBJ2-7	TGTGCCAGCAGCCAAGATGGCTGGCGGGGCGAGCAGTACTTC	CASSQDGWRGEQYF
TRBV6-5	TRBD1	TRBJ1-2	TGTGCCAGCAGTTACTCGACCGGGACAGTCTATGGCTACACCTTC	CASSYSTGTVYGYTF